This T cell receptor beta chain was retrieved from a study of T cells in Graves' hyperthyroidism and ophthalmopathy. Amplification targeted TCR beta CDR3 regions from RNA transcripts. First-round RT-PCR of the TCR CDR3 relied on the HTBI primer set. TCRdb itself ran the multiplex PCR reads through MiXCR, one entry per CDR3 protein. Among about 130,000 distinct CDR3 sequences listed, roughly a fifth were seen once. This clonotype was seen many times. The CDR3 length is 14 residues. With 10 bases removed from V and 8 bases from J, the gap between germline ends came to 21 bases. Germline values: CDR1 MNHNS, CDR2 SASEGT.

Specimen: blood. This TCR was sampled from a woman aged 45-65 years with Graves' hyperthyroidism that later progressed to Graves' ophthalmopathy. The chain is built from TRBV6-1 and TRBJ2-1; weak D call: TRBD2 (5 bases). The CDR3 bases are TGTGCCACCTCCCCCACCGGGATGGGCCATGAGCAGTTCTTC. It specifies CATSPTGMGHEQFF.